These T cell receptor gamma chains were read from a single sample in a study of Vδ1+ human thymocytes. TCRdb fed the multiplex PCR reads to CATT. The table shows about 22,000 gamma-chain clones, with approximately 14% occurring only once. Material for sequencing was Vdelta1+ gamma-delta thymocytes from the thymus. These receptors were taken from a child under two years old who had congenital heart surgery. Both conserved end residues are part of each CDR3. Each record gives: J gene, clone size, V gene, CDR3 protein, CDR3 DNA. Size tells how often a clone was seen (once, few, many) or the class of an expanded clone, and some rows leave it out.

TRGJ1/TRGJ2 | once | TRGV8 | CATWERSNYYKKLF | TGTGCCACCTGGGAACGCTCGAATTATTATAAGAAACTCTTT
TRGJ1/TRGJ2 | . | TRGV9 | CALWEVENYYKKLF | TGTGCCTTGTGGGAGGTGGAGAATTATTATAAGAAACTCTTT
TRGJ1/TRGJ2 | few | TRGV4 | CATWDGPSKYKKLF | TGTGCCACCTGGGATGGGCCGAGCAAGTATAAGAAACTCTTT
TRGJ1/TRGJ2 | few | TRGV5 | CATWDRLCNYYKKLF | TGTGCCACCTGGGACAGGCTCTGTAATTATTATAAGAAACTCTTT
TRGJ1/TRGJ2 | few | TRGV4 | CATWDGPGYKKLF | TGTGCCACCTGGGATGGGCCGGGTTATAAGAAACTCTTT
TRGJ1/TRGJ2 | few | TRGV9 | CALWEEPSYYKKLF | TGTGCCTTGTGGGAGGAACCTTCTTATTATAAGAAACTCTTT
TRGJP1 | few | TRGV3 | CATWDTYTTGWFKIF | TGTGCCACCTGGGACACTTATACCACTGGTTGGTTCAAGATATTT
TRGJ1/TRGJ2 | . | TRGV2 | CATWDGPAKKKLF | TGTGCCACCTGGGACGGCCCCGCGAAGAAGAAACTCTTT
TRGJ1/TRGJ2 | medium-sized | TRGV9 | CALWEGYYKKLF | TGTGCCTTGTGGGAGGGATACTATAAGAAACTCTTT
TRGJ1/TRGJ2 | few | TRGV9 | CALWEVWRYGYKKLF | TGTGCCTTGTGGGAGGTCTGGAGGTATGGTTATAAGAAACTCTTT
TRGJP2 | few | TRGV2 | CATWDGHGGIFDWIKTF | TGTGCCACCTGGGATGGGCACGGAGGGATTTTTGATTGGATCAAGACGTTT